Sequencing of this T cell receptor beta chain was carried out in a study of cytomegalovirus exposure and HLA in healthy donors. This table comes from immunoSEQ multiplex PCR, and its TCRdb copy is limited to in-frame clones, with some not included. The sample records tens of thousands of clones, around 95% being singletons. The source is a man between 18 and 29 years old in good health and CMV-seropositive. The sequencing input was PBMCs.

The CDR3 bases are TGCGCCAGCAGACCGGACAGTCCAGGGGGAAGAATCAATGAGCAGTTCTTC. Encoded protein: CASRPDSPGGRINEQFF. The rearrangement uses TRBV5-1 and TRBJ2-1, with TRBD1 matching 7 bases. V trimming: 5 bases; J trimming: 6 bases; junction bases outside the gene matches: 17. This CDR3 has 17 residues. In germline, CDR1 is SGHRS, CDR2 YFSETQ.